The clone carrying this T cell receptor (beta chain) was picked up many times. Its antigen is still unknown. The data are from a study of blood T cells in healthy people across ages. Whole-study findings and limits: More naive CD4+ cells and higher diversity marked long-lived donors relative to aged donors.

Together with a sample-barcoded 5' primer, a J-beta primer mix was included in a second PCR lasting about 7 to 12 cycles. TCRdb used MiXCR to reprocess the 5' RACE reads, holding one entry per CDR3 protein. The profile covers about 620,000 distinct CDR3 sequences, with approximately 52% appearing a single time and less than 15% taken by the ten largest. Germline V gene data show CDR1 as SNHLY and CDR2 as FYNNEI. CDR3 size: 12 residues. The V end lost 1 base, the J end lost 5 bases, and 5 bases lay between the germline ends. The source material was blood. The TCR comes from a woman older than 75 in good health. The rearrangement joins TRBV2 to TRBJ2-5; weak D call: TRBD2 (5 bases). Here the CDR3 DNA reads TGTGCCAGCAGTGAAGAGCGGGAGACCCAGTACTTC. The encoded protein is CASSEERETQYF.